This entry lists 32 T cell receptor beta chains sequenced from one sample in a study of OX40 agonist ivuxolimab in advanced cancers. The assay was immunoSEQ multiplex PCR, and TCRdb's table has in-frame clones only and misses some. The table shows 40,000 to 55,000 clones, with roughly 85% occurring only once. The specimen was CD4+ or CD8+ T cells sorted from blood, collected in a trial of the OX40 agonist ivuxolimab. These receptors were collected from an adult with an advanced solid tumor such as melanoma, head and neck, liver or kidney cancer.

This clone was seen just once. The chain joins TRBV30 to TRBJ1-6, with D unclear. This CDR3 spans 15 amino acids. The V end lost 0 bases, the J end lost 0 bases, and 6 bases lay between the germline ends. The germline V gene encodes CDR1 GTSNPN and CDR2 SVGIG (reference sequence). CDR3 protein: CAWSVLSSYNSPLHF. The DNA of the CDR3 is TGTGCCTGGAGTGTACTCAGCTCCTATAATTCACCCCTCCACTTT. The full variable domain, rest sourced from reference TRBV30 and TRBJ1-6, is SQTIHQWPATLVQPVGSPLSLECTVEGTSNPNLYWYRQAAGRGLQLLFYSVGIGQISSEVPQNLSASRPQDRQFILSSKKLLLSDSGFYLCAWSVLSSYNSPLHFGNGTRLTVT.

This chain joins TRBV10-3 and TRBJ1-1, with 9 bases that match TRBD1. There are 18 residues in the CDR3. CDR1 and CDR2 (germline): ENHRY, SYGVKD. V dropped 3 bases and J dropped 6; count of bases not matched to a gene: 17. The CDR3 region is CAISDGPPGQGVTAEAFF. CDR3 bases: TGTGCCATCAGTGACGGGCCTCCGGGACAGGGTGTTACCGCTGAAGCTTTCTTT.

This chain connects TRBV28 to TRBJ1-2; no firm D call. Trimming stripped 5 bases from V and 4 bases from J, with 5 bases between. CDR3 size: 11 residues. Germline V CDR1 and CDR2: MDHEN, SYDVKM. CDR3 residues: CASSESYGYTF. The CDR3 DNA reads as TGTGCCAGCAGTGAGAGCTATGGCTACACCTTC.

V and J are TRBV7-2 and TRBJ1-4, with 7 bases matching TRBD1. V trimming: 4 bases; J trimming: 7 bases; junction bases outside the gene matches: 6. Germline assignment: CDR1 SGHTA and CDR2 FQGNSA. The CDR3 consists of 14 residues. CDR3 nucleotides: TGTGCCAGCAGCTCCAGGACAGGACCTGAAAAACTGTTTTTT. Translated: CASSSRTGPEKLFF.

The chain recombines TRBV7-9 with TRBJ1-3; 10 bases map to TRBD1. Losses at the gene ends were 5 bases for V and 6 bases for J; bases not matched to a gene: 4. CDR3 size: 14 residues. Germline V CDR1 and CDR2: SEHNR, FQNEAQ (reference sequence). The DNA for the CDR3 is TGTGCCAGCAGCATGACAGGGGGCATAAACACCATATATTTT. It yields the protein CASSMTGGINTIYF.

The chain uses TRBV18 and TRBJ2-3; 12 positions agree with TRBD1. Germline values: CDR1 KGHSH, CDR2 LQKENI. V shed 2 bases and J 4 bases; nucleotides not matched to a gene: 1. The CDR3 length is 15 residues. CDR3 region: CASSPWDRGPDTQYF. The CDR3 DNA follows: TGTGCCAGCTCACCATGGGACAGGGGGCCAGATACGCAGTATTTT. The variable domain in full, completed from reference TRBV18 and TRBJ2-3, reads NAGVMQNPRHLVRRRGQEARLRCSPMKGHSHVYWYRQLPEEGLKFMVYLQKENIIDESGMPKERFSAEFPKEGPSILRIQQVVRGDSAAYFCASSPWDRGPDTQYFGPGTRLTVL.

The chain has TRBV7-9 and TRBJ2-5; 13 bases are a match to TRBD2. With V trimmed by 4 bases and J by 5 bases, 7 bases remained unmatched. The germline gives CDR1 SEHNR, CDR2 FQNEAQ (reference sequence). This CDR3 is built from 16 residues. As DNA, the CDR3 is TGTGCCAGCAGCTACGGACTAGCGGGAGCCCTGGAGACCCAGTACTTC. The encoded protein is CASSYGLAGALETQYF.

This rearrangement joins TRBV4-2 to TRBJ2-7; possibly TRBD2 for D (6 bases). CDR3 length: 20 amino acids. Germline values: CDR1 LGHNA, CDR2 YNFKEQ. Trimming shortened V by 0 bases and J by 0 bases, and 24 bases separated the two germline ends. The CDR3 DNA reads TGTGCCAGCAGCCAAGATAAATACGGCAGCGGGCCTTCAAGCTCCTACGAGCAGTACTTC. Translation gives CASSQDKYGSGPSSSYEQYF.

The chain is built from TRBV6-5 and TRBJ2-7, with 7 nucleotides matching TRBD1. The CDR3 is 15 residues long. Germline CDR1 reads MNHEY; CDR2 reads SVGAGI. V gave up 2 bases and J gave up 7 bases; unmatched junction bases: 11. The DNA for the CDR3 is TGTGCCAGCAGTTACGCCGGGGACAGCGTGGGGGAGCAGTACTTC. Residues: CASSYAGDSVGEQYF.

This chain uses TRBV18 with TRBJ2-1; TRBD2 matches at 12 bases. Germline V gene lookup returns CDR1 KGHSH and CDR2 LQKENI. V lost 3 bases and J lost 7; bases outside the gene matches: 4. The CDR3 covers 15 residues. The CDR3: CASSPTSGSRNEQFF. CDR3 DNA sequence: TGTGCCAGCTCACCGACTAGCGGGAGTCGGAATGAGCAGTTCTTC.

V gene TRBV19 combines with J gene TRBJ1-6; TRBD1 matches 7 bases. The germline V gene has CDR1 LNHDA and CDR2 SQIVND (reference sequence). V gave up 3 bases and J gave up 10 bases; unmatched junction bases: 9. This CDR3 is 15 amino acids long. This CDR3 is CASSIKGALGSPLHF. The CDR3 DNA reads TGTGCCAGTAGTATTAAGGGGGCGCTTGGGTCACCCCTCCACTTT.

The V call is TRBV7-9, the J call TRBJ1-1; no reliable D call. Trimming took 5 bases from V and 1 from J, leaving 8 bases between them. Germline V CDR1 and CDR2: SEHNR, FQNEAQ (reference sequence). The CDR3 runs to 13 residues. The CDR3 DNA is TGTGCCAGCAGCCGGCAGTCGAACACTGAAGCTTTCTTT. Protein product: CASSRQSNTEAFF.

The J gene is TRBJ1-4, the V gene TRBV28; D call uncertain. Germline assignment: CDR1 MDHEN and CDR2 SYDVKM. V was clipped by 4 bases and J by 6 bases, with 12 bases between them. This CDR3 is 14 amino acids long. The chain's CDR3 is CASSSPEYYEKLFF. As DNA, the CDR3 is TGTGCCAGCAGTTCCCCGGAGTACTATGAAAAACTGTTTTTT.

The rearrangement links TRBV19 to TRBJ1-1, with D unresolved. From germline, CDR1 is LNHDA and CDR2 SQIVND (reference sequence). There are 13 residues in the CDR3. V was shortened by 7 bases and J by 7 bases, with 16 bases between the two germline ends. The CDR3 sequence is CASTSRVIHEAFF. The CDR3, as DNA: TGTGCCAGTACCTCCCGTGTTATCCATGAAGCTTTCTTT.

CDR3 in DNA: TGTGCCAGCAGCCAACTTACTAGCGGAAGAGGCGGGGAGCTGTTTTTT. It specifies CASSQLTSGRGGELFF. The chain employs TRBV14 and TRBJ2-2; 8 positions agree with TRBD2. V dropped 2 bases and J dropped 7; count of bases not matched to a gene: 9. CDR3 size: 16 residues. Germline V lookup: CDR1 SGHDN, CDR2 FVKESK.

The V gene is TRBV6-1, the J gene TRBJ1-2, with TRBD1 matching over 7 bases. Losses at the gene ends were 2 bases for V and 3 bases for J; bases not matched to a gene: 6. The CDR3 covers 15 residues. Germline V gene lookup returns CDR1 MNHNS and CDR2 SASEGT. The DNA of the CDR3 is TGTGCCAGCAGTGAACCTCGACAGGGCCACTATGGCTACACCTTC. The encoded protein is CASSEPRQGHYGYTF.

In this sample, this clone turned up once. One end of the junction fails to match germline, which may point to a read error. Additional DNA sequences in this sample encode the identical CDR3. This chain links TRBV19 with TRBJ1-5; maybe TRBD1 (5 bases). The CDR3 runs to 16 residues. CDR1 LNHDA and CDR2 SQIVND come from the germline V gene (reference sequence). Here the CDR3 DNA reads TGTGCCAGTAGTCCACGACAGACCGGTAGCAACCAGCCCCAGCATTTT. Encoded protein: CASSPRQTGSNQPQHF.

The CDR3 DNA sequence: TGTGCCAGCAGTTGGGCCCGGGGGGACACCGGGGAGCTGTTTTTT. Its protein product is CASSWARGDTGELFF. The rearrangement uses TRBV27 and TRBJ2-2; 7 bases are shared with TRBD2. The CDR3 runs to 15 residues. V lost 4 bases, J lost 3 bases, and 5 bases stayed unmatched. Germline values: CDR1 MNHEY, CDR2 SMNVEV (reference sequence).

V is TRBV14 and J is TRBJ2-1, with 14 bases that match TRBD2. The germline gives CDR1 SGHDN, CDR2 FVKESK. This CDR3 contains 16 residues. The V and J ends lost 3 bases and 8 bases, in that order; junction bases with no gene match: 6. CDR3 nucleotide sequence: TGTGCCAGCAGCCATCTAGGACTAGCGGGAGGATATGAGCAGTTCTTC. This sequence encodes CASSHLGLAGGYEQFF.

This rearrangement joins TRBV28 to TRBJ2-7, with D tentatively TRBD1 or TRBD2 (5 bases each). The V end lost 6 bases, the J end lost 2 bases, and 17 bases lay between the germline ends. This CDR3 is 15 amino acids long. Germline V gives CDR1 MDHEN, CDR2 SYDVKM. CDR3 bases: TGTGCCAGCAGCCCGCTTGGGGGTGGGGCCTACGAGCAGTACTTC. As protein: CASSPLGGGAYEQYF.

This clone has a handful of counts. The chain is built from TRBV30 and TRBJ1-5; 7 bases line up with TRBD1. Trimming cost V 0 bases and J 6 bases; bases outside gene matches: 5. The CDR3 covers 14 residues. CDR1 and CDR2 (germline): GTSNPN, SVGIG (reference sequence). The CDR3 nucleotides are TGTGCCTGGAGTGTACAAGGGGGCAGTCAGCCCCAGCATTTT. Translating gives CAWSVQGGSQPQHF.

The V call is TRBV25-1, the J call TRBJ2-1; 12 bases fit TRBD2. The germline CDR1 and CDR2 sequences are MGHDK and SYGVNS. Trimming at V came to 8 bases and at J to 8 bases, leaving 13 bases not matched to a gene. The CDR3 extends over 16 amino acids. The chain's CDR3 is CASANPSGRAGDEQFF. The CDR3 bases are TGTGCCAGCGCGAACCCTAGCGGGAGGGCCGGGGATGAGCAGTTCTTC.

This clone showed up just once. A junction end diverges from the germline sequence, so it may reflect a read error. This sequence joins TRBV5-6 and TRBJ2-7, with unresolved D. Germline lookup yields CDR1 SGHDT and CDR2 YYEEEE. The CDR3 is made up of 12 amino acids. Written as DNA, the CDR3 is TGTGCCAGCAACTTGTACAAATCCGAGCAGTACTTC. Translated: CASNLYKSEQYF.

The V gene is TRBV6-1, the J gene TRBJ1-5; D is ambiguous. CDR3 length: 16 amino acids. The germline V and J ends were trimmed by 1 base and 0 bases, with 10 bases remaining between them. The germline V gene has CDR1 MNHNS and CDR2 SASEGT. The CDR3 here is CASSEGGVYSNQPQHF. Written as DNA, the CDR3 is TGTGCCAGCAGTGAAGGGGGTGTTTATAGCAATCAGCCCCAGCATTTT.

CDR3 coding DNA: TGTGCCAGCAAGGACAGATACTCCTACGAGCAGTACTTC. Its translation: CASKDRYSYEQYF. The V call is TRBV2, the J call TRBJ2-7; D perhaps matches TRBD1 (6 bases). Germline CDR1 reads SNHLY; CDR2 reads FYNNEI. This CDR3 is 13 amino acids long. V dropped 7 bases and J dropped 0 bases, with 10 bases sitting between them. Full variable domain (missing parts from reference TRBV2 and TRBJ2-7): EPEVTQTPSHQVTQMGQEVILRCVPISNHLYFYWYRQILGQKVEFLVSFYNNEISEKSEIFDDQFSVERPDGSNFTLKIRSTKLEDSAMYFCASKDRYSYEQYFGPGTRLTVT.

The V call is TRBV9, the J call TRBJ1-2; no firm D call. Germline loops: CDR1 SGDLS, CDR2 YYNGEE. V gave up 9 bases and J gave up 4 bases, with 22 bases separating them. This CDR3 has 15 residues. The CDR3 is CANCEGGPLGYGYTF. In nucleotides, the CDR3 is TGTGCCAACTGTGAGGGTGGCCCCTTAGGCTATGGCTACACCTTC.

J is TRBJ2-5 and V is TRBV27; TRBD1 agrees at 7 bases. V dropped 6 bases and J dropped 5; count of bases not matched to a gene: 9. The germline V gene has CDR1 MNHEY and CDR2 SMNVEV (reference sequence). The CDR3 runs to 14 residues. CDR3 region: CASRINTGVETQYF. CDR3 in DNA: TGTGCCAGCAGGATCAACACAGGGGTGGAGACCCAGTACTTC.

This clone appeared once. The sample carries other DNA sequences with the same CDR3. This sequence joins TRBV5-4 and TRBJ1-1; TRBD1 matches 9 bases. From germline, CDR1 is SGHNT and CDR2 YYREEE (reference sequence). The length of the CDR3 is 15 residues. The V gene end was trimmed by 0 bases and the J gene end by 6 bases; junction bases not matched to a gene: 6. The CDR3 sequence is CASSLGGTGRAEAFF. As DNA, the CDR3 is TGTGCCAGCAGCTTGGGGGGGACAGGGAGGGCTGAAGCTTTCTTT.

This chain connects TRBV6-1 to TRBJ2-3; 8 nucleotides agree with TRBD1. Per germline, CDR1 MNHNS and CDR2 SASEGT. V was clipped by 6 bases and J by 0 bases; unmatched bases: 5. The CDR3 runs to 15 residues. The CDR3 nucleotides are TGTGCCAGCAGACAGGGGGGCTCTAGCACAGATACGCAGTATTTT. Translation gives CASRQGGSSTDTQYF.

This chain links TRBV6-5 with TRBJ1-1; D is unclear. V was cut by 5 bases and J by 4 bases, with 17 bases left in between. This CDR3 is built from 15 residues. CDR1 and CDR2 from the germline V gene are MNHEY and SVGAGI. CDR3 amino acids: CASSPRAAAGTEAFF. As DNA, the CDR3 is TGTGCCAGCAGTCCACGAGCGGCGGCGGGCACTGAAGCTTTCTTT.

The rearrangement links TRBV7-2 to TRBJ2-1; D ambiguous. CDR3 size: 15 residues. The germline V gene has CDR1 SGHTA and CDR2 FQGNSA. V was cut by 2 bases and J by 9 bases, with 17 bases left in between. As DNA, the CDR3 is TGTGCCAGCAGCTTACTCGCGTCCCGAGGCGGTGAGCAGTTCTTC. As protein: CASSLLASRGGEQFF.

The rearrangement uses TRBV28 and TRBJ2-7, with D unclear. CDR3 length: 13 residues. Germline loops: CDR1 MDHEN, CDR2 SYDVKM. V was trimmed by 0 bases and J by 6 bases, leaving 9 bases between them. This CDR3 reads CASSLWPGGEQYF. For the CDR3, the DNA is TGTGCCAGCAGTTTATGGCCGGGCGGCGAGCAGTACTTC. Together with reference TRBV28 and TRBJ2-7, the CDR3 gives the full variable domain: DVKVTQSSRYLVKRTGEKVFLECVQDMDHENMFWYRQDPGLGLRLIYFSYDVKMKEKGDIPEGYSVSREKKERFSLILESASTNQTSMYLCASSLWPGGEQYFGPGTRLTVT.